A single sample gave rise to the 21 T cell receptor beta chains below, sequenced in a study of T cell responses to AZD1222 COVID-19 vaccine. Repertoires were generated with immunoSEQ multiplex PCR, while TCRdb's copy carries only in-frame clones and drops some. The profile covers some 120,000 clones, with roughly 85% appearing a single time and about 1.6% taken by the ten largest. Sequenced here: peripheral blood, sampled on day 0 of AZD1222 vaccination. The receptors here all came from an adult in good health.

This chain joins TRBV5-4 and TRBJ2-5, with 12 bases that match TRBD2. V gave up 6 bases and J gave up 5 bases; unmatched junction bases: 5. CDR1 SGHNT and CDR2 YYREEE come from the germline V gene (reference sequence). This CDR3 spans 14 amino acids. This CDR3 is CASTSGGGSETQYF. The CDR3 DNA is TGTGCCAGCACTAGCGGGGGGGGTTCGGAGACCCAGTACTTC.

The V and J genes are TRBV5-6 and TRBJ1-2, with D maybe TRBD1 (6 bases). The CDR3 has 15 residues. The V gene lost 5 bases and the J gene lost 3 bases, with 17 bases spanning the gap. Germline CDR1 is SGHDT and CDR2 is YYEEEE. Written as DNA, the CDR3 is TGTGCCAGCAGTTACCACAGGGAAAAAGACTATGGCTACACCTTC. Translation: CASSYHREKDYGYTF.

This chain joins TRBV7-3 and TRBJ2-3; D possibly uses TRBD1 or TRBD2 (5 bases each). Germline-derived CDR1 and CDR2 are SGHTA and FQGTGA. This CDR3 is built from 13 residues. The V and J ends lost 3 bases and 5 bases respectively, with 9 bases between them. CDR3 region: CASSLGTRDTQYF. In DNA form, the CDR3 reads TGTGCCAGCAGCTTGGGGACCAGAGATACGCAGTATTTT.

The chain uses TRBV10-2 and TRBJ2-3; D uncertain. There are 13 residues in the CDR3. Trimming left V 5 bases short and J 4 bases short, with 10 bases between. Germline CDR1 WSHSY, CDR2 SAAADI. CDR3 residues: CASSPGWSDTQYF. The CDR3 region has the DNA TGCGCCAGCAGTCCTGGATGGTCAGATACGCAGTATTTT.

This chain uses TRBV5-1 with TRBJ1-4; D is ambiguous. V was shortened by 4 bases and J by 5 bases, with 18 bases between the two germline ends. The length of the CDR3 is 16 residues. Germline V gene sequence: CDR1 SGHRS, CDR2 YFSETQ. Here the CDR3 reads CASSARPGMGNEKLFF. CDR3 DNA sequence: TGCGCCAGCAGCGCTCGTCCGGGGATGGGGAATGAAAAACTGTTTTTT.

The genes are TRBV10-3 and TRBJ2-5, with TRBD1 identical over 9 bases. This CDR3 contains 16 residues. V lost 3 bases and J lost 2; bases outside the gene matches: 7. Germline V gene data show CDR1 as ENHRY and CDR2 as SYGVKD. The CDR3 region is CAISDWDRERQETQYF. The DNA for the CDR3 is TGTGCCATCAGTGATTGGGACAGGGAGAGACAAGAGACCCAGTACTTC.

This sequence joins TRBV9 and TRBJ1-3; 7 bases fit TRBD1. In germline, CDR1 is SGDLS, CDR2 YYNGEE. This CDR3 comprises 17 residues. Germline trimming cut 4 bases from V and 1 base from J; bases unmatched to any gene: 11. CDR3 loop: CASSPQDRRESGNTIYF. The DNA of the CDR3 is TGTGCCAGCAGCCCGCAGGACAGGCGGGAGTCTGGAAACACCATATATTTT.

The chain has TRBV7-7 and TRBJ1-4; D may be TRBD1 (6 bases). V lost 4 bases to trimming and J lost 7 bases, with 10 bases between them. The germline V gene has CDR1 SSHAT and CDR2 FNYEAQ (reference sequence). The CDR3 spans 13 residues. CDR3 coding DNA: TGTGCCAGCAGCTCCGGGACATTTGAAAAACTGTTTTTT. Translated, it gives CASSSGTFEKLFF.

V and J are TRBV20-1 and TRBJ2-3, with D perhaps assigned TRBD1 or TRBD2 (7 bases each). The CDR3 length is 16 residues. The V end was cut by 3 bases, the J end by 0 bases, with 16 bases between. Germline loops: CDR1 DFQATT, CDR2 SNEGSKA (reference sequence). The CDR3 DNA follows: TGCAGTGCTAGTGAGGGGGGGACAGCTAGCACAGATACGCAGTATTTT. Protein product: CSASEGGTASTDTQYF.

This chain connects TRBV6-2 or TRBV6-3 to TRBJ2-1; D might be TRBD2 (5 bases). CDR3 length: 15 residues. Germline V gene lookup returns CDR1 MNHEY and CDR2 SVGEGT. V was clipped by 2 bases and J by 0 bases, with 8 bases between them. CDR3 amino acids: CASSYGGSSYNEQFF. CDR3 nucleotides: TGTGCCAGCAGTTACGGTGGGAGCTCCTACAATGAGCAGTTCTTC.

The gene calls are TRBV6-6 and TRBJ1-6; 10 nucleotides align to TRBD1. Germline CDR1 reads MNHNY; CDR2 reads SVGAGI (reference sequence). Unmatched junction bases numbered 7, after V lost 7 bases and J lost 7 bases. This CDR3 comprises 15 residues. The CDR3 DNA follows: TGTGCCAGCACCCCCTCGGACAGGGGGAATTCACCCCTCCACTTT. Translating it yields CASTPSDRGNSPLHF.

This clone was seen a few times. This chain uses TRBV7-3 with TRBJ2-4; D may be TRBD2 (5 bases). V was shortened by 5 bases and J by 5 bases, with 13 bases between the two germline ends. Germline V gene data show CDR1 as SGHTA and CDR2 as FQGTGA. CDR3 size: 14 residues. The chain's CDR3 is CASSQDYIQNIQYF. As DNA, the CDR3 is TGTGCCAGCAGCCAAGACTATATCCAAAACATTCAGTACTTC.

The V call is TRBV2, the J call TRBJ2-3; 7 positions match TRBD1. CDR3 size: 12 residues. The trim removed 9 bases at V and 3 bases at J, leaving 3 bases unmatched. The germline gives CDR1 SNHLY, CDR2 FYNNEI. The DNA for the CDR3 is TGTGCCAGTCGACAGGGAACAGATACGCAGTATTTT. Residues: CASRQGTDTQYF.

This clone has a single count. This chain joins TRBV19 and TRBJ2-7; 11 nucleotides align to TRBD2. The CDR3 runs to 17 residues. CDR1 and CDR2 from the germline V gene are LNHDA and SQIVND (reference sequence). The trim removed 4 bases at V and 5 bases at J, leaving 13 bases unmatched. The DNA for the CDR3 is TGTGCCAGTAGTAATCTAGCGGGAGGAGAGTTGCGCGACGAGCAGTACTTC. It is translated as CASSNLAGGELRDEQYF.

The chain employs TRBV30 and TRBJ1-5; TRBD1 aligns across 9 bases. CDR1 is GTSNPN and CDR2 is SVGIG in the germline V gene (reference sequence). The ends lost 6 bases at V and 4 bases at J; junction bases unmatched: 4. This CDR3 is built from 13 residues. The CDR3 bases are TGTGCCTGTGGGACAGGGCCTAATCAGCCCCAGCATTTT. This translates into CACGTGPNQPQHF.

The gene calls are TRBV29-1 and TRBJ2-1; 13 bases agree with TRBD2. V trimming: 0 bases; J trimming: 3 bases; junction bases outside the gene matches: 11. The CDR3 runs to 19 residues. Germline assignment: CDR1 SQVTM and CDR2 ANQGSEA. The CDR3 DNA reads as TGCAGCGTTGAAGATCGGACTAGCGGGAGAGGGGAGGGCTACAATGAGCAGTTCTTC. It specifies CSVEDRTSGRGEGYNEQFF.

As DNA, the CDR3 is TGTGCCAGCAGCCCCCAGGGGAGATCTGGGGCCAACGTCCTGACTTTC. It translates to CASSPQGRSGANVLTF. This chain uses TRBV7-2 with TRBJ2-6; tentatively, D is TRBD1 (6 bases). The CDR3 runs to 16 residues. V was trimmed by 5 bases and J by 1 base, leaving 12 bases between them. CDR1 and CDR2 from the germline V gene are SGHTA and FQGNSA.

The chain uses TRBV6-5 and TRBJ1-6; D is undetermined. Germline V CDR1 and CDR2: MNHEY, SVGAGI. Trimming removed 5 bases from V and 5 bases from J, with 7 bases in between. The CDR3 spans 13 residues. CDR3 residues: CASSRQNNSPLHF. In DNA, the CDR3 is TGTGCCAGCAGTCGGCAGAATAATTCACCCCTCCACTTT.

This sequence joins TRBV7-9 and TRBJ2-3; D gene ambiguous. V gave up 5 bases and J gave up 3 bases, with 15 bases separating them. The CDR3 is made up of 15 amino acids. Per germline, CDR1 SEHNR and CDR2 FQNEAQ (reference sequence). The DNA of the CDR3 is TGTGCCAGCAGCCCCAAAAAACGGATTACAGATACGCAGTATTTT. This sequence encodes CASSPKKRITDTQYF.

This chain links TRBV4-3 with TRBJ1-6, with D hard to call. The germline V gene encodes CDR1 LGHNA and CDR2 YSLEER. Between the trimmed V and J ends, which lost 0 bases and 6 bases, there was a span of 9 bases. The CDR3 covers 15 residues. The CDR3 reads CASSQDLGPNSPLHF. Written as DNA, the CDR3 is TGCGCCAGCAGCCAAGATCTGGGTCCTAATTCACCCCTCCACTTT.

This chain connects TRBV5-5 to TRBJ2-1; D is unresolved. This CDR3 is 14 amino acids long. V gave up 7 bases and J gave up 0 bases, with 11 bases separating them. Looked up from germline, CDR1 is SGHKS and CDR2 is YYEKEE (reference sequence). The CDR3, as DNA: TGTGCCAGCCATAAGCCAGGCTCCTACAATGAGCAGTTCTTC. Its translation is CASHKPGSYNEQFF.